Presented here are 16 T cell receptor beta chains from one specimen sequenced in a study of long-term antiretroviral therapy in people with HIV. At survey level, the immunoSEQ assay was run in its v3.0 version. Some clones are missing from TCRdb's copy, which holds only in-frame ones; the method was immunoSEQ multiplex PCR. The table records 15,000 to 20,000 clones, roughly 90% of them present only once. Sample: unsorted PBMCs, taken 0.3 years after starting antiretroviral therapy. These receptors originate from a man in his 60s with HIV.

The rearrangement links TRBV7-2 to TRBJ1-2; the D gene is possibly TRBD1 (5 bases). The CDR3 extends over 16 amino acids. Deletions cut 2 bases from V and 5 bases from J, with 18 bases between. The germline CDR1 and CDR2 sequences are SGHTA and FQGNSA. As DNA, the CDR3 is TGTGCCAGCAGCTTAACTTCAGGAAGCGGGACGTATGGCTACACCTTC. Its translation is CASSLTSGSGTYGYTF.

V gene TRBV7-9 combines with J gene TRBJ2-5; maybe TRBD2 (5 bases). Between the trimmed V and J ends, which lost 1 base and 4 bases, there was a span of 10 bases. Germline assignment: CDR1 SEHNR and CDR2 FQNEAQ (reference sequence). CDR3 size: 14 residues. The CDR3 DNA sequence: TGTGCCAGCAGCTTAGAGAGACTACTAGAGACCCAGTACTTC. Its translation: CASSLERLLETQYF. Supplemented by reference TRBV7-9 and TRBJ2-5, the full variable domain reads DTGVSQNPRHKITKRGQNVTFRCDPISEHNRLYWYRQTLGQGPEFLTYFQNEAQLEKSRLLSDRFSAERPKGSFSTLEIQRTEQGDSAMYLCASSLERLLETQYFGPGTRLLVL.

The V and J genes are TRBV27 and TRBJ2-2; 8 nucleotides match TRBD1. V was pared by 2 bases and J by 6 bases, with 8 bases of the junction left unmatched. The CDR3 covers 16 residues. CDR1 and CDR2 from the germline V gene are MNHEY and SMNVEV (reference sequence). This chain's CDR3 is CASSLAAGGWPGELFF. In nucleotides, the CDR3 is TGTGCCAGCAGTTTAGCCGCAGGGGGCTGGCCCGGGGAGCTGTTTTTT.

The V call is TRBV5-8, the J call TRBJ1-5; unclear D gene. This CDR3 has 15 amino acids. Germline V lookup: CDR1 SGHTS, CDR2 YDEGEE. V lost 4 bases and J 4 bases, leaving 15 bases between the germline ends. The CDR3 region is CASSPGWLGNQPQHF. Here the CDR3 DNA reads TGTGCCAGCAGCCCCGGGTGGTTGGGGAATCAGCCCCAGCATTTT.

CDR3 in DNA: TGTGCCAGCAGCCGTCCGGGCCAGAGTTACGAGCAGTACTTC. This codes for CASSRPGQSYEQYF. The chain joins TRBV7-8 to TRBJ2-7; D not certain. Per the germline V gene, CDR1 is SGHVS and CDR2 is FQNEAQ. V was cut by 5 bases and J by 4 bases, with 15 bases left in between. The CDR3 contains 14 residues.

The J gene is TRBJ1-2, the V gene TRBV18; the D gene is possibly TRBD1 (6 bases). The CDR3 length is 15 residues. V gave up 3 bases and J gave up 4 bases, with 15 bases separating them. Germline values: CDR1 KGHSH, CDR2 LQKENI. The CDR3 region is CASSPRQDLGYGYTF. The CDR3 nucleotides are TGTGCCAGCTCACCCCGACAGGACCTGGGCTATGGCTACACCTTC.

The chain links TRBV7-8 to TRBJ1-2; 7 bases agree with TRBD1. The CDR3 is made up of 15 amino acids. V dropped 1 base and J dropped 4; count of bases not matched to a gene: 6. In germline, CDR1 is SGHVS, CDR2 FQNEAQ. The CDR3, as DNA: TGTGCCAGCAGCTTAGGGACAGGCGGATTCTATGGCTACACCTTC. This codes for CASSLGTGGFYGYTF.

This chain links TRBV7-9 with TRBJ2-7; 7 bases map to TRBD2. CDR3 length: 17 residues. V was pared by 5 bases and J by 3 bases, with 16 bases of the junction left unmatched. CDR1 and CDR2 (germline): SEHNR, FQNEAQ (reference sequence). The CDR3 nucleotides are TGTGCCAGCAGCACCCATTATTTAGCGGGCAACCTCTACGAGCAGTACTTC. Translated, it gives CASSTHYLAGNLYEQYF.

The V call is TRBV5-4, the J call TRBJ1-1, with 12 bases that match TRBD1. The CDR3 runs 16 residues. Germline values: CDR1 SGHNT, CDR2 YYREEE (reference sequence). V gave up 0 bases and J gave up 3 bases; unmatched junction bases: 3. DNA of the CDR3: TGTGCCAGCAGCTTGGGGGACAGGGGGCAGGACACTGAAGCTTTCTTT. It codes for CASSLGDRGQDTEAFF.

The chain has TRBV7-3 and TRBJ2-1, with D possibly TRBD1 on 5 matching bases. CDR3 length: 18 amino acids. The germline CDR1 and CDR2 sequences are SGHTA and FQGTGA. Trimming removed 3 bases at V and 0 bases at J, with 18 bases between. The CDR3 nucleotides read TGTGCCAGCAGCTTGGGAACAGGCCCAAACTACTCCTACAATGAGCAGTTCTTC. Translated: CASSLGTGPNYSYNEQFF.

This clone appeared a single time. The chain joins TRBV6-1 to TRBJ2-3, with TRBD2 identical over 10 bases. This CDR3 is 14 amino acids long. The germline V gene encodes CDR1 MNHNS and CDR2 SASEGT. V was pared by 6 bases and J by 7 bases, with 7 bases of the junction left unmatched. CDR3 sequence: CASRASGGSNTQYF. The CDR3 DNA follows: TGTGCCAGCAGGGCTAGCGGGGGTAGCAATACGCAGTATTTT.

The rearrangement links TRBV10-2 to TRBJ2-7; unclear D gene. The germline V gene encodes CDR1 WSHSY and CDR2 SAAADI. The CDR3 length is 12 residues. Trimming shortened V by 2 bases and J by 4 bases, and 6 bases separated the two germline ends. This CDR3 is CASSEPRYEQYF. The CDR3 DNA sequence: TGCGCCAGCAGTGAGCCCCGATACGAGCAGTACTTC.

V gene TRBV6-1 combines with J gene TRBJ2-2; D may correspond to TRBD1 or TRBD2 (6 bases each). V lost 7 bases and J lost 3, with 15 bases in between. CDR3 length equals 15 residues. CDR1 MNHNS and CDR2 SASEGT come from the germline V gene. CDR3 protein: CASTKGEAYTGELFF. The CDR3 DNA follows: TGTGCCAGCACCAAGGGGGAGGCGTACACCGGGGAGCTGTTTTTT.

J is TRBJ1-1 and V is TRBV4-1, with D possibly matching TRBD1 (5 bases). The CDR3 totals 16 residues. The V and J ends lost 0 bases and 1 base respectively, with 12 bases between them. Germline lookup yields CDR1 MGHRA and CDR2 YSYEKL. The CDR3 bases are TGCGCCAGCAGCCAAGATCCAGGACATACGAACACTGAAGCTTTCTTT. Protein: CASSQDPGHTNTEAFF.

The V and J genes are TRBV11-2 and TRBJ1-3; D is perhaps TRBD1 (5 bases). Germline assignment: CDR1 SGHAT and CDR2 FQNNGV. The CDR3 spans 19 residues. Trimming cost V 4 bases and J 2 bases, with 24 bases left between them. CDR3 sequence (DNA): TGTGCCAGCAGCTATTACGTACCGGTGACACGACAGACTGGAAACACCATATATTTT. This codes for CASSYYVPVTRQTGNTIYF.

This chain uses TRBV5-1 with TRBJ2-3; 7 nucleotides agree with TRBD2. The V gene's germline CDR1 is SGHRS and CDR2 YFSETQ. The J segment lost 5 bases and the V segment lost 0 bases, leaving 6 bases of the junction unmatched. The CDR3 totals 15 residues. CDR3 DNA sequence: TGCGCCAGCAGCTTGGGAGGGAGGGCCGGAGATACGCAGTATTTT. Its translation: CASSLGGRAGDTQYF.